This entry features one T cell receptor beta chain sequence. V dropped 2 bases and J dropped 5; count of bases not matched to a gene: 9. The germline CDR1 and CDR2 sequences are LGHNA and YSLEER. This CDR3 spans 15 amino acids. Sequencing was performed with immunoSEQ multiplex PCR; in TCRdb, only in-frame clones are kept and a portion is missing. The sample lists 62,000 or so clones, about 88% occurring once. The source of the sample is a study of technical replicates of blood from a few donors. The clonotype comes from a human donor in good health. Some clones in this sample may be carry-over from other donors' samples. The sequencing input was PBMCs. The chain employs TRBV4-3 and TRBJ2-7; 7 bases agree with TRBD2. CDR3 sequence reads: CASSQTRTRSHEQYF. The CDR3 DNA sequence: TGCGCCAGCAGCCAAACCCGGACTAGATCTCACGAGCAGTACTTC.